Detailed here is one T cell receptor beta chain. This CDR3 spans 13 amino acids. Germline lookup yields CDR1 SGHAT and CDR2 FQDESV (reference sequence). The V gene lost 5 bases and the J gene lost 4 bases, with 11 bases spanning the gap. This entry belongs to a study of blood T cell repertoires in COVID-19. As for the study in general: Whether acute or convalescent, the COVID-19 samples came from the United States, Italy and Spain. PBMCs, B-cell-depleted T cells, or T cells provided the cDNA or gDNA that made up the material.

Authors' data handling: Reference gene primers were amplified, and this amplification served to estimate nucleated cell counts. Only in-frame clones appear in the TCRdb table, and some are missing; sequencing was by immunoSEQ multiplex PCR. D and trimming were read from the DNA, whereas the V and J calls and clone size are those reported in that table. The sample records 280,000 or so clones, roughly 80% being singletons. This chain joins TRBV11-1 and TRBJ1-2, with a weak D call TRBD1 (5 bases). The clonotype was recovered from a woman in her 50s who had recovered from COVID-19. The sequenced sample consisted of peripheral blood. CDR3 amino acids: CASSIGGTYGYTF. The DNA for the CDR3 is TGTGCCAGCAGCATCGGCGGGACCTATGGCTACACCTTC.